The 20 T cell receptor beta chains in this list originate from one sample, sequenced in a study of tumor-infiltrating lymphocytes in primary liver carcinoma. TCR beta cDNA was reverse-transcribed from about 500 ng of total RNA. The reaction used a constant-region primer and ProtoScript II reverse transcriptase. Library construction for TCR beta comprised three nested multiplex PCR rounds performed with slightly modified ARM-PCR. Amplification in the first two PCR rounds was performed using TRBV1-TRBV30 forward primers and a C-beta reverse primer for 10 cycles each. MiXCR, run by TCRdb on the multiplex PCR reads, gives a single entry per CDR3 protein. The data contain nearly 50,000 distinct CDR3 sequences, over 65% of them singletons. DNA and RNA were both co-extracted from approximately 22-30 mg of bulk tissue that had not been sorted. Sequenced material: liver tumor tissue from sampling region 3. The subset was: tumor region T3, left-lateral pole. Receptors originate from a man aged 40-55 years with primary liver carcinoma and hepatitis B virus infection.

As regards this clonotype: Germline is not matched at one junction end, which may reflect a read error. The genes are TRBV6-6 and TRBJ1-4, with a possible D match to TRBD1 (6 bases). The CDR3 spans 16 residues. In germline, CDR1 is MNHNY, CDR2 SVGAGI (reference sequence). In DNA form, the CDR3 reads TGTGCCAGCAGTAAGATCCGGGCAGGGGAGTCAAAAAAACTGTTTTTC. Amino acid sequence: CASSKIRAGESKKLFF.

The CDR3 protein is CASILNRGGTDTQYF. The CDR3 bases are TGTGCCAGTATCTTGAATAGGGGTGGGACAGATACGCAGTATTTT. The chain recombines TRBV12-3 or TRBV12-4 with TRBJ2-3; a possible D gene is TRBD1 (5 bases). V lost 9 bases and J lost 3, with 19 bases in between. The CDR3 is 15 residues long.

As to this clonotype: One end of the junction does not line up with germline, which may come from a read error. The V call is TRBV6-2 or TRBV6-3, the J call TRBJ2-6; no definite D call. The CDR3 is 14 amino acids. Germline V gives CDR1 MNHEY, CDR2 SVGEGT. For the CDR3, the DNA is TGTGCCAGCAGTTACACCTCTGGGGTCAACGTCATGACTTTC. Translating gives CASSYTSGVNVMTF.

On this clonotype itself: This could be a read error, since a much larger clone is one nucleotide away. This chain joins TRBV6-1 and TRBJ1-6; 10 bases map to TRBD1. CDR3 length: 14 residues. The ends lost 4 bases at V and 9 bases at J; junction bases unmatched: 3. The germline V gene has CDR1 MNHNS and CDR2 SASEGT. The CDR3 DNA follows: TGTGCCAGCAGTGGGGGGACAGGGGTTTCACCCCTCCACTTT. The encoded protein is CASSGGTGVSPLHF.

The rearrangement joins TRBV18 to TRBJ2-3; D could derive from TRBD1 or TRBD2 (5 bases each). The CDR3 length is 13 residues. The germline CDR1 and CDR2 sequences are KGHSH and LQKENI. Trimming took off 4 bases at V and 4 bases at J, with 9 bases between the two ends. The CDR3 nucleotides are TGTGCCAGCTCACTTGGGGGTCCAGATACGCAGTATTTT. Protein product: CASSLGGPDTQYF.

Remarks on this clonotype: This clone may be a read error of a much larger clone one base away. J is TRBJ1-1 and V is TRBV19; 9 bases fit TRBD1. The CDR3 has 16 amino acids. The germline CDR1 and CDR2 sequences are LNHDA and SQIVND (reference sequence). The CDR3 loop is CAISFLSGQGNTEAFF. The CDR3 region has the DNA TGTGCCATTAGTTTTCTGTCGGGACAGGGGAACACTGAAGCTTTCTTT. Filled out from reference TRBV19 and TRBJ1-1, the complete variable domain reads DGGITQSPKYLFRKEGQNVTLSCEQNLNHDAMYWYRQDPGQGLRLIYYSQIVNDFQKGDIAEGYSVSREKKESFPLTVTSAQKNPTAFYLCAISFLSGQGNTEAFFGQGTRLTVV.

A note on this clonotype: Since a much larger clone is just one base distant, this may be a read error. The rearrangement uses TRBV6-4 and TRBJ1-1; tentatively, D is TRBD1 (5 bases). The germline V and J ends were trimmed by 4 bases and 8 bases, with 8 bases remaining between them. CDR1 and CDR2 (germline): MRHNA, SNTAGT. The CDR3 is 11 residues long. The CDR3 is CASSVGTEAFF. For the CDR3, the DNA is TGTGCCAGCAGTGTGGGGACCGAAGCTTTCTTT.

With respect to this clonotype: This is likely a read error, given that the CDR3 carries no conserved phenylalanine or tryptophan at its end. The V and J genes are TRBV13 and TRBJ2-1, with TRBD2 matching 10 bases. CDR3 length: 15 residues. V was clipped by 5 bases and J by 6 bases; unmatched bases: 7. Germline V gene lookup returns CDR1 PRHDT and CDR2 FYEKMQ (reference sequence). CDR3 bases: TGTGCCAGCAGCCCAAGGACTAGCGGTTGCAATGAGCAGTTCTCC. This encodes CASSPRTSGCNEQFS.

On this clonotype: The junction shows a germline mismatch at one end, possibly a read error. The chain employs TRBV11-2 and TRBJ2-7; unclear D gene. This CDR3 comprises 14 residues. Germline CDR1 reads SGHAT; CDR2 reads FQNNGV. The chain's CDR3 is CSSSLTVGAYEQYF. CDR3 DNA: TGTTCCAGCAGCTTGACCGTCGGAGCCTACGAGCAGTACTTC.

As concerns this clonotype: The conserved final phenylalanine or tryptophan is absent from the CDR3, which likely points to a read error. The J gene is TRBJ2-5, the V gene TRBV10-3, with 8 bases fitting TRBD1. Germline lookup yields CDR1 ENHRY and CDR2 SYGVKD. The CDR3 covers 14 residues. This chain's CDR3 is CAISVTGAEEIQYL. The CDR3 DNA sequence: TGTGCCATCAGTGTGACAGGGGCTGAGGAGATCCAGTACTTA.

As regards this clonotype: The conserved final phenylalanine or tryptophan is absent from the CDR3, which likely points to a read error. The limits of the CDR3 on the DNA are not certain, so only TCRdb's listed CDR3 is given. The V gene is TRBV12-3 or TRBV12-4, the J gene TRBJ1-2; the D call TRBD1 from the table was never checked on the DNA. The CDR3 is 12 amino acids in total, end residues counted. CDR3 sequence: CACSLGRDGHTS.

The V and J genes are TRBV11-2 and TRBJ2-7, with 7 bases aligning to TRBD2. Germline-derived CDR1 and CDR2 are SGHAT and FQNNGV. The CDR3 totals 15 residues. The trim removed 5 bases at V and 3 bases at J, leaving 10 bases unmatched. DNA of the CDR3: TGTGCCAGCAGCCAATATCCGGGGAGGGGCTACGAGCAGTACTTC. This codes for CASSQYPGRGYEQYF.

This chain joins TRBV11-2 and TRBJ2-7; weak D call: TRBD2 (6 bases). The length of the CDR3 is 15 residues. In germline, CDR1 is SGHAT, CDR2 FQNNGV. CDR3 DNA: TGTGTCGGCAGCCAATATTCGGGAGAGGGCTACGAGCAGTACTTC. This encodes CVGSQYSGEGYEQYF.

Note on this clonotype: Germline is not matched at one junction end, which may reflect a read error. This chain uses TRBV5-1 with TRBJ2-3, with 8 bases aligning to TRBD2. Germline V CDR1 and CDR2: SGHRS, YFSETQ. CDR3 length: 16 amino acids. The CDR3 is CASILGLAGSTDTQYF. Written as DNA, the CDR3 is TGCGCCAGCATCTTGGGTTTAGCGGGGTCCACAGATACGCAATATTTT.

This clonotype was recorded once. The junction departs from germline at one end; a sequencing error may be responsible. The V gene is TRBV7-8, the J gene TRBJ2-2, with D possibly being TRBD2 (6 bases). The CDR3 extends over 16 amino acids. CDR1 SGHVS and CDR2 FQNEAQ come from the germline V gene. The CDR3: CTSNPGLSPTTGELFF. CDR3 nucleotides: TGTACCAGCAACCCCGGACTATCTCCAACAACCGGGGAGCTGTTTTTT. Variable domain in full (rest from reference TRBV7-8 and TRBJ2-2): GAGVSQSPRYKVAKRGQDVALRCDPISGHVSLFWYQQALGQGPEFLTYFQNEAQLDKSGLPSDRFFAERPEGSVSTLKIQRTQQEDSAVYLCTSNPGLSPTTGELFFGEGSRLTVL.

Turning to this clonotype: The CDR3 ends on some other residue instead of the conserved phenylalanine or tryptophan, so this is likely a read error. The gene calls are TRBV6-5 and TRBJ2-2; TRBD1 might be the D (6 bases). CDR1 and CDR2 from the germline V gene are MNHEY and SVGAGI. The CDR3 totals 14 residues. The CDR3 DNA is TGTGCCAGCAGTTACTCTCGGGACACCGGGGTGCTGTTTCTT. This encodes CASSYSRDTGVLFL.

This clonotype turned up a few times. This may come from a read error, since a much larger clone is one base off. The chain links TRBV12-3 or TRBV12-4 to TRBJ1-5; perhaps TRBD1 as D (6 bases). The CDR3 length is 13 residues. V lost 7 bases to trimming and J lost 11 bases, with 18 bases between them. The CDR3 DNA sequence: TGTGCCAGCACTCCATCTGGGGGGGCATCCCAGCATTTT. Translating gives CASTPSGGASQHF.

The rearrangement uses TRBV14 and TRBJ2-5; D gene uncertain. This CDR3 is built from 13 residues. V was shortened by 2 bases and J by 3 bases, with 7 bases between the two germline ends. Germline lookup yields CDR1 SGHDN and CDR2 FVKESK. CDR3 sequence: CASSQWMEETQYF. The CDR3 DNA sequence: TGTGCCAGCAGCCAATGGATGGAAGAGACCCAGTACTTC.

This clonotype was seen once. A much larger clone sits a single nucleotide away, making a read error possible. This chain links TRBV11-2 with TRBJ2-3; a weak D match, TRBD1 (6 bases). Germline V gene sequence: CDR1 SGHAT, CDR2 FQNNGV. The CDR3 totals 16 residues. The CDR3 reads CASSRRGTGNTYTQYF. The CDR3 coding sequence is TGTGCCAGCAGCAGAAGAGGTACAGGGAACACATATACGCAGTATTTT.

Comment on this clonotype: Sequence at one end of the junction differs from germline and may be a read error. The rearrangement joins TRBV11-2 to TRBJ2-1; the match to TRBD2 covers 10 bases. Germline CDR1 SGHAT, CDR2 FQNNGV. The CDR3 extends over 18 amino acids. The CDR3 region is CASSLEQWTSGSYNEQFF. The CDR3 nucleotides are TGTGCTAGCAGCTTAGAACAGTGGACTAGCGGCTCCTACAATGAACAGTTCTTC.